A single T cell receptor (beta chain) is shown here with its context. Its matching antigen is unknown. This specimen belongs to a study of identical twins. V lost 0 bases and J 4 bases, leaving 10 bases between the germline ends. This CDR3 region has 14 residues. From germline, CDR1 is SGHRS and CDR2 YFSETQ. Study-level results: Fewer insertions marked abundant cord blood beta clonotypes; young adult naive trended weakly, memory not at all.

TCRdb called the 5' RACE reads again in MiXCR, with one record for every CDR3 protein. The sample gives some 730,000 distinct CDR3 sequences, 15% to 20% of which show up once; over 10% is in the top ten. The same sample was also used in a study of T cells expressing NK-cell markers. This second study says: Sorted T-cell subsets CD3+CD56+NKG2C+, CD3+CD56+NKG2C- and CD3+CD56-NKG2C+ were TCR beta-sequenced.

This TCR derives from a woman aged 18-30 years in good health. The sequencing sample was made of PBMCs. V gene TRBV5-1 combines with J gene TRBJ1-2; weak D call: TRBD1 (6 bases). CDR3 nucleotide sequence: TGCGCCAGCAGCTTGGCGGACAGCGTCTATGGCTACACCTTC. Residues: CASSLADSVYGYTF.